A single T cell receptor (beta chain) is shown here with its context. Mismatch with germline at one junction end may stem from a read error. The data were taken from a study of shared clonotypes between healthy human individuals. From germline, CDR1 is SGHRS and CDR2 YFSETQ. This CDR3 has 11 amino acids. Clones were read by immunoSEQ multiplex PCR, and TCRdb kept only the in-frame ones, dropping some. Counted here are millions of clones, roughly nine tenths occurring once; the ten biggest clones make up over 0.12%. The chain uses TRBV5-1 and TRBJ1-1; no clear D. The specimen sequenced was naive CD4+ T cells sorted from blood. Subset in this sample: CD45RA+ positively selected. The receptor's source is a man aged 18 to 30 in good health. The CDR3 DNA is TGCGCCAGCAGATTGGACACTGAAGCTTTCTTT. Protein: CASRLDTEAFF.